This T cell receptor beta chain was recorded in a study of T cells in Graves' hyperthyroidism and ophthalmopathy. Germline values: CDR1 MNHNS, CDR2 SASEGT. There are 16 residues in the CDR3. The TCR beta CDR3 regions underwent amplification using RNA transcripts as the source. When the TCR CDR3 underwent first-round RT-PCR, the HTBI primer set was used. One entry per CDR3 protein, called by TCRdb with MiXCR from the multiplex PCR reads. This sample yields about 480,000 distinct CDR3 sequences, of which approximately 15% are seen a single time; roughly 17% belongs to the top ten. Concerning this clonotype itself: This clone may be a read error of a much larger clone one base away.

This clonotype originated in a woman between 18 and 29 years old with Graves' hyperthyroidism. This chain connects TRBV6-1 to TRBJ2-1; 8 bases fit TRBD2. The sequenced sample consisted of blood. The CDR3 region is CVSKDPGLVGYNEQFF. CDR3 nucleotide sequence: TGTGTCAGCAAAGACCCGGGACTAGTAGGTTACAATGAGCAGTTCTTC.